This TCR beta chain stems from a study of shared clonotypes between healthy human individuals (dated by TCRdb to 2018 to 2020). Study-wide context: The cohort included a few men and a couple of women between 18 and 49 years of age. For each donor, CD4 naive and CD4 memory were each given three plates, CD8 naive was given two plates, and CD8 memory was given one plate. To estimate repertoire size and how much clonotype sharing occurs between individuals, the study deeply sequenced the blood TCR repertoires of roughly 5 healthy adults. To increase sequencing depth and limit assay-specific biases, TCR repertoire library preparation and sequencing were carried out by different laboratories using diverse techniques. Between about 0.94 and 8.9 billion PBMCs per donor were obtained by leukapheresis. Broad study findings and their caveats: Higher generation probabilities were observed for clonotypes shared by all four sorted-subset donors than for non-shared clonotypes. When a handful of donors were compared, the shared fraction of clonotypes was about 5% for naive CD4, around 3.5% for naive CD8, 2.3% for memory CD4, and about 0.36% for memory CD8. Even with the large sequencing depth, rarefaction of the sorted-subset datasets indicated that sequencing was incomplete. Because the study included a small number of donors, the genetic and exposure-history diversity represented was limited. Pairwise subsampling led to the expectation that sequencing depth would affect the degree of clonotype sharing among donors. Sampling was restricted to blood, and TCR repertoires in tissue are likely to differ from TCR repertoires in blood. Estimated clonotype richness was generally larger for naive than for memory subsets.

Using the deep immunoSEQ assay, TCR CDR3 regions were amplified from genomic DNA by multiplex PCR. Extracted genomic DNA from each cell subset was spread evenly across all wells of several immunoSEQ 96-well plates, with each plate serving as a replicate. For sorted subsets, 200 to 250 ng of genomic DNA, equivalent to some 30,000 T cell genomes, went into each replicate PCR. Purified libraries were measured with a Qubit 3.0 fluorometer, size-checked on a Bioanalyzer 2100, and measured again with the KAPA Library Quantification kit. A separate single-read 150-cycle Illumina NextSeq 550 flow cell was used to sequence each immunoSEQ 96-well plate. The source study handled its data this way. Because only junctional sequences without quality scores were contained in the immunoSEQ output, filtering matching that applied to full-length reads could not be performed. Sequences were annotated with PyIR, a Python wrapper for IgBLAST v1.9, and V/J genes and CDR3 were assigned using IMGT germline references. Reads were removed for weak V/J assignments (E-value above 1e-6), missing CDR3, stop codons, out-of-frame junctions, or ambiguous translated residues. V3J clonotypes were defined as sequences sharing the same inferred V gene, J gene, and CDR3 amino acid sequence. The percentage overlap between two repertoires was calculated by dividing the number of shared unique clonotypes by the size of the smaller repertoire. Richness of each repertoire was evaluated using RTK rarefaction, the Chao1 estimator, and Recon v2.1 estimates of unobserved clonotypes. For all TCRbeta clonotypes obtained by the gDNA method from a few donors, generation probabilities were computed with OLGA. TCRdb provides this immuneACCESS table in a form limited to in-frame rearrangements. Some clones are lacking; in checked studies, under half of them reflect an unresolved V gene, and why the rest are absent is not known. V, J and clone size are those of that table, while D and trimming were read from the DNA. The sample profile shows millions of clones; more than 80% of them were found once. Of the sample, around 0.14% falls within the top ten clones.

The donors were healthy, HIV-negative adults with no recently reported acute infections or vaccinations. Every donor was a Caucasian adult residing in Nashville, Tennessee, USA. CD4+ T cells were enriched by magnetic negative selection; naive cells were then positively selected on CD45RA, and the negative fraction formed the memory subset. Blood was collected by leukapheresis, and PBMCs were isolated by Ficoll-Histopaque density gradient centrifugation and then cryopreserved in liquid nitrogen vapor phase. Purity and quantity of every magnetically sorted T cell population were checked by analytical flow cytometry. From each sorted fraction, genomic DNA was isolated and quantified by UV absorbance on a Nanodrop 2000c. The CDR3 runs 16 residues from the cysteine to the phenylalanine. Only the CDR3 portion is preserved as DNA: 48 bases, with reading frame beginning at the first base. In the germline V gene, CDR1 corresponds to SGHRS and CDR2 to YFSETQ. V lost 1 base and J lost 3 bases, and the count of bases not matched to a germline gene is 6.

A note on this clone: The clone's antigen remains unknown. Base qualities were left out, and no much larger clone turns up one base away.

This TCR derives from a man aged 18 to 29 in good health. The sequenced sample consisted of naive CD4+ T cells sorted from blood. The cell subset or site label of this sample denotes: CD45RA+ positively selected. Here the chain combines TRBV5-1 and TRBJ2-7; 11 bases in the middle match TRBD1. The CDR3 corresponds to CASSLQSGTGGYEQYF. The DNA sequence is given as TGCGCCAGCAGCTTGCAATCCGGGACAGGGGGCTACGAGCAGTACTTC.